This is a list of T cell receptor beta chains from one sample in a study of blood T cells in healthy people across ages. TCRdb independently ran MiXCR on the 5' RACE reads; one entry per CDR3 protein. The sample holds 1.5 million to 2 million distinct CDR3 sequences; roughly 30% are singletons and the top ten take about 7.7%. Sequencing input: blood. These receptors all come from a woman aged 25 to 39 in good health. CDR3s include the opening cysteine and the closing phenylalanine or tryptophan. A D gene is named only where the DNA matches it firmly. Clone size is shown for a subset of rows, as once, few, many or a class of expanded clone.

V gene	D gene	J gene	clone size	CDR3 DNA	CDR3 protein
TRBV5-5	TRBD1	TRBJ2-6	.	TGTGCCAGCAGTTGGGGACAGGGCCCTGAGGCCAACGTCCTGACTTTC	CASSWGQGPEANVLTF
TRBV2	TRBD2	TRBJ2-3	few	TGTGCCATCAGGGGACTAGCGGCCCCAGGTACGCAGTATTTT	CAIRGLAAPGTQYF
TRBV20-1	.	TRBJ1-2	few	TGCAGTGCTAGGCCTTCAGGGAACTATGGCTACACCTTC	CSARPSGNYGYTF
TRBV5-6	.	TRBJ2-1	.	TGTGCCAGCACTCACGGAGGGTTTGGGAATGAGCAGTTCTTC	CASTHGGFGNEQFF
TRBV20-1	.	TRBJ1-2	.	TGCAGTGCTAGAGGGCAGGGGCACGGCTACACCTTC	CSARGQGHGYTF
TRBV9	.	TRBJ2-1	many	TGTGCCAGCAGCGTAGCTGGGGGCTCCTACAATGAGCAGTTCTTC	CASSVAGGSYNEQFF
TRBV20-1	.	TRBJ2-4	once	TGCAGTGCTAGCAGTGCTGGGGGAGGGGGCCTAGCCAAAAACATTCAGTACTTC	CSASSAGGGGLAKNIQYF
TRBV7-3	.	TRBJ1-2	.	TGTGCCAGCAGCGGGAGCCCAGGGTCTGGCTACACCTTC	CASSGSPGSGYTF
TRBV28	.	TRBJ2-3	.	TGTGCCAGCAGTCTACCCGGCGACGGCACAGATACGCAGTATTTT	CASSLPGDGTDTQYF
TRBV7-9	.	TRBJ2-7	.	TGTGCCAGCAGCCCGCAGATTGGTCTCTCCTACGAGCAGTACTTC	CASSPQIGLSYEQYF
TRBV7-9	.	TRBJ1-2	.	TGTGCCAGCAGCTTAGTACGCTACAGGGTTTCCGATGGCTACACCTTC	CASSLVRYRVSDGYTF
TRBV20-1	.	TRBJ1-6	many	TGCAGTGCTAGCTTGTCAGTAGATTCACCCCTCCACTTT	CSASLSVDSPLHF
TRBV18	.	TRBJ1-1	.	TGTGCCAGCCAACCAAGACAGACTGGTGAAGCTTTCTTT	CASQPRQTGEAFF